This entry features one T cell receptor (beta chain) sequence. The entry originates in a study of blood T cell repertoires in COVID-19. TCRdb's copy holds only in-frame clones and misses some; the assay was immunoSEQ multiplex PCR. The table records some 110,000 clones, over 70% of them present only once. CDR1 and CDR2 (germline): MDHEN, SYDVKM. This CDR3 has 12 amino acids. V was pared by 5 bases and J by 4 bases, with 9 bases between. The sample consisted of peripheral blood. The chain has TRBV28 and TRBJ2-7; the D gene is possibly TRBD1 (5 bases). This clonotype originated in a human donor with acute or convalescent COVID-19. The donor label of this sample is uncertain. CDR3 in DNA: TGTGCCAGCAGTGGAGCAGGGTACGAGCAGTACGTC. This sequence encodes CASSGAGYEQYV.